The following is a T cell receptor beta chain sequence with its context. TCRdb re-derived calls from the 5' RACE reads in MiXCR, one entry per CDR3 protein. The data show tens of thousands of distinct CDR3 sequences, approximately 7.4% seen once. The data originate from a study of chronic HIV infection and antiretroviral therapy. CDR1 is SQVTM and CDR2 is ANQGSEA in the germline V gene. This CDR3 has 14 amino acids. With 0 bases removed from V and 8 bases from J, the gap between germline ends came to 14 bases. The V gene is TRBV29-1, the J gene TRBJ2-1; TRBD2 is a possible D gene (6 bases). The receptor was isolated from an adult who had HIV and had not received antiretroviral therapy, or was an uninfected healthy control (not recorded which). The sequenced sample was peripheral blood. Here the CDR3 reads CSVEDQLAGDEQFF. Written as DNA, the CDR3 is TGCAGCGTTGAAGATCAACTAGCCGGGGATGAGCAGTTCTTC.